A single sample gave rise to the 11 T cell receptor beta chains below, sequenced in a study of beta chain features in type 1 diabetes. Study-level results: The study found moderately but significantly shorter TCRB CDR3s in all four CD4+ subsets of Type 1 diabetes patients.

Antigens for these TCRs are unknown. The study reverse transcribed the entire isolated RNA, so it sequenced expressed TCRB transcripts. Assay: immunoSEQ multiplex PCR; the TCRdb copy retains only in-frame clones and omits some. The table has roughly 250,000 clones, about a fifth seen once. The sample comprised naive CD4+ T cells from blood. The source of these receptors is a middle-aged woman with type 1 diabetes.

V gene TRBV2 combines with J gene TRBJ2-7; D possibly corresponds to TRBD2 (6 bases). V lost 6 bases, J lost 2 bases, and 11 bases lay in between. The CDR3 loop spans 13 amino acids. CDR1 SNHLY and CDR2 FYNNEI come from the germline V gene. The CDR3 sequence is CASRRDSPYEQYF. CDR3 in DNA: TGTGCCAGCAGACGGGACTCTCCCTACGAGCAGTACTTC.

The chain carries TRBV7-3 and TRBJ2-3; TRBD2 is a possible D gene (5 bases). This CDR3 contains 16 residues. Looked up from germline, CDR1 is SGHTA and CDR2 is FQGTGA. The V end was cut by 1 base, the J end by 0 bases, with 11 bases between. This CDR3 is CASSLIAIPSTDTQYF. CDR3 nucleotides: TGTGCCAGCAGCTTAATAGCGATTCCTAGCACAGATACGCAGTATTTT.

This clone was counted only a few times. The rearrangement joins TRBV5-4 to TRBJ1-2, with a weak D call TRBD1 (6 bases). The CDR3 contains 13 residues. The germline V and J ends were trimmed by 4 bases and 4 bases, with 11 bases remaining between them. Germline lookup yields CDR1 SGHNT and CDR2 YYREEE (reference sequence). This chain's CDR3 is CASSRTVSYGYTF. The CDR3 nucleotides are TGTGCCAGCAGCCGGACAGTATCCTATGGCTACACCTTC.

This clone occurred once. This sequence joins TRBV6-5 and TRBJ1-2, with D tentatively TRBD1 (5 bases). CDR1 is MNHEY and CDR2 is SVGAGI in the germline V gene. This CDR3 is 15 amino acids long. V lost 0 bases, J lost 0 bases, and 8 bases lay in between. The DNA for the CDR3 is TGTGCCAGCAGTTACTCAGGGACTGCTAACTATGGCTACACCTTC. The encoded protein is CASSYSGTANYGYTF.

J is TRBJ1-2 and V is TRBV6-5, with a weak D call TRBD1 (6 bases). Germline V lookup: CDR1 MNHEY, CDR2 SVGAGI. CDR3 length equals 12 residues. V dropped 6 bases and J dropped 1 base, with 6 bases sitting between them. The CDR3 DNA is TGTGCCAGCAGGGACAGTAACTATGGCTACACCTTC. Translation gives CASRDSNYGYTF.

There are a few counts of this clone. The gene calls are TRBV5-1 and TRBJ2-1; 7 bases match TRBD2. There are 14 residues in the CDR3. The germline CDR1 and CDR2 sequences are SGHRS and YFSETQ. Trimming cost V 2 bases and J 6 bases; bases outside gene matches: 5. CDR3 nucleotides: TGCGCCAGCAGCTTCAGCGGGACTTTCAATGAGCAGTTCTTC. Protein product: CASSFSGTFNEQFF.

This clone showed up just a few times. This chain links TRBV4-1 with TRBJ1-2; 9 positions match TRBD1. After removal of 4 bases from V and 1 base from J, the junction contained 7 bases not matched to a gene. The CDR3 has 16 amino acids. The germline V gene encodes CDR1 MGHRA and CDR2 YSYEKL. CDR3 DNA: TGCGCCAGCAGCCGGGGACAGGGACCCCTTAACTATGGCTACACCTTC. Protein product: CASSRGQGPLNYGYTF.

This clone was detected only a few times. The chain employs TRBV7-2 and TRBJ2-7; 9 positions agree with TRBD1. CDR3 length: 14 residues. V was pared by 3 bases and J by 5 bases, with 5 bases of the junction left unmatched. Germline V gene lookup returns CDR1 SGHTA and CDR2 FQGNSA. CDR3 loop: CASSFGTGLHEQYF. The CDR3 coding sequence is TGTGCCAGCAGCTTCGGGACAGGGCTGCACGAGCAGTACTTC.

This clone was counted only a few times. The genes are TRBV4-1 and TRBJ1-1, with unresolved D. V was clipped by 3 bases and J by 1 base, with 6 bases between them. Germline lookup yields CDR1 MGHRA and CDR2 YSYEKL. This CDR3 has 13 residues. The CDR3 protein is CASSQLRNTEAFF. CDR3 sequence (DNA): TGCGCCAGCAGCCAGCTCAGGAACACTGAAGCTTTCTTT.

The chain joins TRBV6-5 to TRBJ2-3, with 7 bases that match TRBD2. Germline V gene lookup returns CDR1 MNHEY and CDR2 SVGAGI. Trimming took 0 bases from V and 3 from J; bases not matched to a gene: 6. The CDR3 is 16 residues long. CDR3 residues: CASSYSKRGGTDTQYF. As DNA, the CDR3 is TGTGCCAGCAGTTACTCGAAGCGGGGAGGGACAGATACGCAGTATTTT.

The table lists this clone with a few counts. This chain links TRBV6-6 with TRBJ1-4, with D unresolved. CDR1 is MNHNY, CDR2 SVGAGI, per germline (reference sequence). The V end lost 2 bases, the J end lost 6 bases, and 7 bases lay between the germline ends. The CDR3 has 13 amino acids. CDR3 in amino acids: CASSYARYEKLFF. The CDR3 coding sequence is TGTGCCAGCAGTTACGCCCGGTATGAAAAACTGTTTTTT.